A single sample is the source of the 15 T cell receptor beta chains below, sequenced in a study of blood T cell repertoires in COVID-19. Sequenced by immunoSEQ multiplex PCR; TCRdb stores in-frame clones only, minus some. The repertoire holds 400,000 to 500,000 clones, 86% seen once, with under 1.5% in the top ten. The specimen was peripheral blood. The receptors come from a woman in her 30s with active or convalescent COVID-19.

This clone came up once. The rearrangement uses TRBV7-2 and TRBJ2-7, with TRBD2 matching 11 bases. V trimming: 5 bases; J trimming: 5 bases; junction bases outside the gene matches: 11. This CDR3 contains 16 residues. Per the germline V gene, CDR1 is SGHTA and CDR2 is FQGNSA. The CDR3, as DNA: TGTGCCAGCAGCCCTAATAGCGGGAGGGCCCGGAACGAGCAGTACTTC. Translation gives CASSPNSGRARNEQYF.

The CDR3 here is CASSPLRFSGANVLTF. The DNA for the CDR3 is TGTGCCAGCAGTCCGCTCAGATTCTCTGGGGCCAACGTCCTGACTTTC. The rearrangement uses TRBV28 and TRBJ2-6; D is undetermined. V was clipped by 5 bases and J by 0 bases, with 11 bases between them. Germline values: CDR1 MDHEN, CDR2 SYDVKM. The CDR3 totals 16 residues.

The V call is TRBV10-3, the J call TRBJ2-3, with TRBD2 matching over 7 bases. After removal of 5 bases from V and 1 base from J, the junction contained 3 bases not matched to a gene. CDR1 is ENHRY, CDR2 SYGVKD, per germline. The CDR3 totals 14 residues. The CDR3 coding sequence is TGTGCCATCAGTACGGCGGGAGGCACAGATACGCAGTATTTT. As protein: CAISTAGGTDTQYF.

The chain links TRBV19 to TRBJ2-2; 8 nucleotides match TRBD1. Germline CDR1 reads LNHDA; CDR2 reads SQIVND (reference sequence). This CDR3 region has 14 residues. The V segment lost 8 bases and the J segment 1 base; nucleotides outside the gene matches: 3. The CDR3 DNA is TGTGCCAGTGGACAGGGCATGAACACCGGGGAGCTGTTTTTT. It yields the protein CASGQGMNTGELFF.

This rearrangement joins TRBV9 to TRBJ2-3; TRBD2 aligns across 8 bases. The germline gives CDR1 SGDLS, CDR2 YYNGEE. V lost 0 bases to trimming and J lost 3 bases; unmatched junction nucleotides: 6. The CDR3 has 16 residues. The CDR3 protein is CASSVVTGGRTDTQYF. The CDR3 bases are TGTGCCAGCAGCGTAGTGACTGGCGGGAGGACAGATACGCAGTATTTT.

This clone was detected a few times. The V and J genes are TRBV19 and TRBJ2-7, with 11 bases identical to TRBD1. V dropped 4 bases and J dropped 2; count of bases not matched to a gene: 7. The CDR3 contains 16 residues. CDR1 and CDR2 from the germline V gene are LNHDA and SQIVND (reference sequence). As DNA, the CDR3 is TGTGCCAGTAGTACCCCGGGACAGGGGGGAGCCTACGAGCAGTACTTC. The encoded protein is CASSTPGQGGAYEQYF.

The J gene is TRBJ1-6, the V gene TRBV10-2, with D perhaps TRBD1 (5 bases). This CDR3 is 16 amino acids long. V was shortened by 3 bases and J by 5 bases, with 14 bases between the two germline ends. Per germline, CDR1 WSHSY and CDR2 SAAADI. CDR3 DNA: TGCGCCAGCAGTGAATTCGAGACAGCTAATAATTCACCCCTCCACTTT. Encoded protein: CASSEFETANNSPLHF.

This clone turned up a few times. The chain carries TRBV5-1 and TRBJ1-2; TRBD1 aligns across 9 bases. The V gene end was trimmed by 4 bases and the J gene end by 2 bases; junction bases not matched to a gene: 3. The CDR3 length is 14 residues. CDR1 is SGHRS and CDR2 is YFSETQ in the germline V gene. The CDR3, as DNA: TGCGCCAGCAGCGATGGGACAGGGAACTATGGCTACACCTTC. Its protein product is CASSDGTGNYGYTF.

The V gene is TRBV4-1, the J gene TRBJ2-7; the D gene is possibly TRBD1 (6 bases). Looked up from germline, CDR1 is MGHRA and CDR2 is YSYEKL. V was clipped by 4 bases and J by 7 bases, with 17 bases between them. This CDR3 has 14 residues. CDR3 DNA sequence: TGCGCCAGCAGCCCCCGACAGGCAACCAGGGAGCAGTACTTC. Translation: CASSPRQATREQYF.

This clone occurred once. The chain links TRBV6-5 to TRBJ1-1; maybe TRBD1 (5 bases). The CDR3 contains 15 residues. V lost 0 bases to trimming and J lost 5 bases, with 13 bases between them. Germline loops: CDR1 MNHEY, CDR2 SVGAGI. CDR3 amino acids: CASSYSPGGGTEAFF. Here the CDR3 DNA reads TGTGCCAGCAGTTACTCGCCCGGGGGTGGGACTGAAGCTTTCTTT.

The chain joins TRBV4-1 to TRBJ2-4, with 8 bases identical to TRBD2. The junction had 9 bases not matched to a gene; V was cut back by 5 bases and J by 0 bases. Per the germline V gene, CDR1 is MGHRA and CDR2 is YSYEKL. CDR3 length equals 17 residues. The CDR3 sequence: CASSDPTSALAKNIQYF. CDR3 nucleotide sequence: TGCGCCAGCAGCGACCCGACTAGCGCTCTAGCCAAAAACATTCAGTACTTC.

This chain connects TRBV27 to TRBJ2-2, with 9 bases fitting TRBD2. Germline CDR1 is MNHEY and CDR2 is SMNVEV (reference sequence). Germline trimming cut 6 bases from V and 5 bases from J; bases unmatched to any gene: 7. The CDR3 is 15 amino acids. CDR3 amino acids: CASSQNLAGTGELFF. The CDR3 region has the DNA TGTGCCAGCAGCCAGAACCTAGCGGGAACCGGGGAGCTGTTTTTT.

The V call is TRBV6-1, the J call TRBJ1-2, with D uncertain. In germline, CDR1 is MNHNS, CDR2 SASEGT. V was clipped by 0 bases and J by 11 bases, with 7 bases between them. CDR3 length: 11 residues. CDR3 loop: CASSEARQYTF. CDR3 DNA: TGTGCCAGCAGTGAAGCCCGCCAGTACACCTTC.

The rearrangement joins TRBV29-1 to TRBJ1-2; D call uncertain. Trimming pared 5 bases from V and 4 bases from J, leaving 14 bases between. Germline CDR1 SQVTM, CDR2 ANQGSEA. The CDR3 has 13 amino acids. The chain's CDR3 is CSVRTGNFYGYTF. CDR3 sequence (DNA): TGCAGCGTTCGGACGGGAAACTTCTATGGCTACACCTTC.

The J gene is TRBJ1-1, the V gene TRBV11-3; TRBD1 agrees at 9 bases. CDR3 length equals 15 residues. V gave up 5 bases and J gave up 6 bases; unmatched junction bases: 10. Germline lookup yields CDR1 SGHNT and CDR2 YENEEA. The CDR3 region has the DNA TGTGCCAGCAGCGACAGTGACAGGGGGAAAGCTGAAGCTTTCTTT. Protein product: CASSDSDRGKAEAFF.